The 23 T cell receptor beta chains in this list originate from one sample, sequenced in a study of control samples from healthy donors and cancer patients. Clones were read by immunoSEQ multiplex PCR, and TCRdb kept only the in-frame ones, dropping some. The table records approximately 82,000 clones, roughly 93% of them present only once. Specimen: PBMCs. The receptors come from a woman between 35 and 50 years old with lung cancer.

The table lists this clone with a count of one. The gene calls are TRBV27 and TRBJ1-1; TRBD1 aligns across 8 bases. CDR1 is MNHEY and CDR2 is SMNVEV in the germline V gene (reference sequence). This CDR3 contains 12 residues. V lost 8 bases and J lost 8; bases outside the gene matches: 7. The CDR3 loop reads CASVGQAPEAFF. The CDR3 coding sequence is TGTGCCAGCGTGGGACAGGCGCCAGAAGCTTTCTTT.

The CDR3 here is CASSVASGAQDTQYF. The CDR3 DNA reads TGTGCCAGCAGCGTCGCTAGCGGGGCGCAAGATACGCAGTATTTT. The chain combines TRBV9 with TRBJ2-3, with 9 bases fitting TRBD2. The CDR3 extends over 15 amino acids. From germline, CDR1 is SGDLS and CDR2 YYNGEE. J gave up 5 bases and V 2 bases, and 6 bases lay outside the gene matches.

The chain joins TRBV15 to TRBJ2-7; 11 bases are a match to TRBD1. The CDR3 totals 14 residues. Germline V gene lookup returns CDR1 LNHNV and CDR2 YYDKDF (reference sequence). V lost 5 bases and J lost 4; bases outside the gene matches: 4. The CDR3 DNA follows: TGTGCCACCAGCGTGGGACAGGGGGTGTACGAGCAGTACTTC. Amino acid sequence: CATSVGQGVYEQYF.

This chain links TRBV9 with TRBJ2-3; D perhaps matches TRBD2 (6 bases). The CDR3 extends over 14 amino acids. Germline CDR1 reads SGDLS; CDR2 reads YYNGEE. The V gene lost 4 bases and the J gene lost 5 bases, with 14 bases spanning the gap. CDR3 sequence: CASSPDAGQDTQYF. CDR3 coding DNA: TGTGCCAGCAGCCCCGACGCGGGGCAAGATACGCAGTATTTT.

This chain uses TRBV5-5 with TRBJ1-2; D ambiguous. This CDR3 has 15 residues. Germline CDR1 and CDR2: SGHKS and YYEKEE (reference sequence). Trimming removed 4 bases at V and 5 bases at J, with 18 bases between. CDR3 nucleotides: TGTGCCAGCAGCGGAAGAACCGGGATGATATATGGCTACACCTTC. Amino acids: CASSGRTGMIYGYTF.

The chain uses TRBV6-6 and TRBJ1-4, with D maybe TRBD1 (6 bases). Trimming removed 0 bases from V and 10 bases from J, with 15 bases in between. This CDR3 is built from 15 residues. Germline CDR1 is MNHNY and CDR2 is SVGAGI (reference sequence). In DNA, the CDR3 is TGTGCCAGCAGTTACTCTGAGGGGGAGGGGGGAAAACTGTTTTTT. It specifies CASSYSEGEGGKLFF.

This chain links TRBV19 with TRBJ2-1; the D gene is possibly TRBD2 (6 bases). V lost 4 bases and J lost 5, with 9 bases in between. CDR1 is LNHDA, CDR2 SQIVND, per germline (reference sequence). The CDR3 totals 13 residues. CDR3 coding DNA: TGTGCCAGTAGTACAGGACTAAACAATGAGCAGTTCTTC. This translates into CASSTGLNNEQFF.

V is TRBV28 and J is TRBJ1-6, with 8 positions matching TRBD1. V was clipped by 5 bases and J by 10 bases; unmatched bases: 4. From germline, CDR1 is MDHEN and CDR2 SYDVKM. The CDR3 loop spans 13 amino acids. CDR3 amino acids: CASSRTGSSPLHF. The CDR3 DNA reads TGTGCCAGCAGTCGGACAGGGTCATCACCCCTCCACTTT.

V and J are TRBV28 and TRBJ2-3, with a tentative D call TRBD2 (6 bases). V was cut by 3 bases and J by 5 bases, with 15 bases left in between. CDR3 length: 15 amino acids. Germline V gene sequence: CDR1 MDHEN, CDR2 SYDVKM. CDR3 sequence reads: CASSLAGLNLDTQYF. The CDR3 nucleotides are TGTGCCAGCAGTTTGGCGGGATTAAACCTAGATACGCAGTATTTT.

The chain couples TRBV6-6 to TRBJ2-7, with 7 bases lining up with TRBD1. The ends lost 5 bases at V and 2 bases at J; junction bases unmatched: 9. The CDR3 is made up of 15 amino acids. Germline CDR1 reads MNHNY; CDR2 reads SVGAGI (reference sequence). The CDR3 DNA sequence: TGTGCCAGCAGTGACCCGGGACAGAATCCCTACGAGCAGTACTTC. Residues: CASSDPGQNPYEQYF.

The CDR3 DNA reads TGTGCCAGCAGCTTAATCCCGGGGGGATCCGATACGCAGTATTTT. As protein: CASSLIPGGSDTQYF. The chain recombines TRBV7-3 with TRBJ2-3; 7 bases map to TRBD2. The CDR3 spans 15 residues. V shed 1 base, J shed 6 bases, and the junction held 7 bases outside the gene matches. Germline V gene lookup returns CDR1 SGHTA and CDR2 FQGTGA.

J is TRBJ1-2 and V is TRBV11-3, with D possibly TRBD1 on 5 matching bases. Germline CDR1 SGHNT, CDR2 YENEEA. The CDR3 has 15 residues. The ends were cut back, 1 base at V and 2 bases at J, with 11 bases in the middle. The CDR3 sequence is CASSLGLEGNYGYTF. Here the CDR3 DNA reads TGTGCCAGCAGCTTAGGCCTAGAGGGGAACTATGGCTACACCTTC.

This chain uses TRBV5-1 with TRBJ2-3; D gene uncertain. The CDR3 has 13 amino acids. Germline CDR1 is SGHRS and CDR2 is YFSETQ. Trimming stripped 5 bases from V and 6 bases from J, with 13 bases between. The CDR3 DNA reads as TGCGCCAGCAGAGTCGGGCAGGTGGATACGCAGTATTTT. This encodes CASRVGQVDTQYF.

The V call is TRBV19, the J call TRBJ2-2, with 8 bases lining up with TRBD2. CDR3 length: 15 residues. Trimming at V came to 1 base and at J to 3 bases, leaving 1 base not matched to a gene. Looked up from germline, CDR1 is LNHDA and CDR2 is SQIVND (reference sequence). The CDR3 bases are TGTGCCAGTAGTATAGCGGGGGGGCACACCGGGGAGCTGTTTTTT. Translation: CASSIAGGHTGELFF.

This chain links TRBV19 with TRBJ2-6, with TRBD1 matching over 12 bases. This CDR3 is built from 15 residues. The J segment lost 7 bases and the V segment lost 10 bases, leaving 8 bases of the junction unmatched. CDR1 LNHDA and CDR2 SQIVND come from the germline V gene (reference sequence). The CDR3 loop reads CATGTGGQSANVLTF. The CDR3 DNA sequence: TGTGCCACCGGGACAGGGGGCCAAAGTGCCAACGTCCTGACTTTC. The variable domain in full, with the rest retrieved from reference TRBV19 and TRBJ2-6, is DGGITQSPKYLFRKEGQNVTLSCEQNLNHDAMYWYRQDPGQGLRLIYYSQIVNDFQKGDIAEGYSVSREKKESFPLTVTSAQKNPTAFYLCATGTGGQSANVLTFGAGSRLTVL.

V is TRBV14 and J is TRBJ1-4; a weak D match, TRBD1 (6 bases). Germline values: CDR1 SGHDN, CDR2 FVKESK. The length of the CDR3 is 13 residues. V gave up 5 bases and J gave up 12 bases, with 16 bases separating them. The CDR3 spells CASSEGGFGELFF. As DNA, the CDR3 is TGTGCCAGCAGCGAGGGGGGATTTGGGGAACTGTTTTTT.

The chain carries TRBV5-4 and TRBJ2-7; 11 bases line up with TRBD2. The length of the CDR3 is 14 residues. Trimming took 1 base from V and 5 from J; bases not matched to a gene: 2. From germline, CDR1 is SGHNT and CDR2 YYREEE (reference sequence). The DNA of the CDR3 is TGTGCCAGCAGCTTGAAGGGACTAGCGGACGAGCAGTACTTC. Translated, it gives CASSLKGLADEQYF.

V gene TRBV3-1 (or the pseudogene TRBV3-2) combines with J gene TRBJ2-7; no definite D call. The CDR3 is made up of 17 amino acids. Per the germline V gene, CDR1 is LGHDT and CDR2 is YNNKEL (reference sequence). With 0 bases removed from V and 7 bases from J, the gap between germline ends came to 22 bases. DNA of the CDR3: TGTGCCAGCAGCCAAGATTGGGCAGACGCCCCATACGAGGAGCAGTACTTC. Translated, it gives CASSQDWADAPYEEQYF.

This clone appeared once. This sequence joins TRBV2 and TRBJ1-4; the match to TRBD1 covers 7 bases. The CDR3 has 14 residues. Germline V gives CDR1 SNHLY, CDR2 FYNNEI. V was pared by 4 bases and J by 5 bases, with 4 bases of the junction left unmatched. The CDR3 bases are TGTGCCAGCAGTGTCGAGACAGGGAATGAAAAACTGTTTTTT. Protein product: CASSVETGNEKLFF.

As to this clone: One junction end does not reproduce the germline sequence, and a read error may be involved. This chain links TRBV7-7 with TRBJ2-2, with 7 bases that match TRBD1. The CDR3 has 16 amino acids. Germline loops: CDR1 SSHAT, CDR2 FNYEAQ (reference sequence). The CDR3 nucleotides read TGTGCTAGCAGCTTAAGACAGGGATCGAACACCGGGGAGCTGTTTTTT. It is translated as CASSLRQGSNTGELFF.

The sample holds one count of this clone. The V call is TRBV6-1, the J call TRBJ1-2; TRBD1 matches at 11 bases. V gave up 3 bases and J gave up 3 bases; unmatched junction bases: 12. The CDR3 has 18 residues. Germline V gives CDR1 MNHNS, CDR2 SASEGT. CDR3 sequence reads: CASSDAPGQGVFDYGYTF. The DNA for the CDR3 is TGTGCCAGCAGTGACGCGCCGGGACAGGGGGTATTTGACTATGGCTACACCTTC.

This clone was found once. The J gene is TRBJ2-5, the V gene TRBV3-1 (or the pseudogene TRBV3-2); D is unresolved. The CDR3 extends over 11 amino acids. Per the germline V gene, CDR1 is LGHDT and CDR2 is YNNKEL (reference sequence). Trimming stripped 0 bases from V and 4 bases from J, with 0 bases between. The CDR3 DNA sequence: TGTGCCAGCAGCCAAGAAGAGACCCAGTACTTC. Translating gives CASSQEETQYF.

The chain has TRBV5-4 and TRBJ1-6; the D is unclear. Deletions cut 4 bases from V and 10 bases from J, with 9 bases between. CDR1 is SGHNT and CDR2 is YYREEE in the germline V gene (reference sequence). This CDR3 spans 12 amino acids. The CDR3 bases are TGTGCCAGCAGCCTGGATGTATCACCCCTCCACTTT. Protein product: CASSLDVSPLHF.